These 6 T cell receptor beta chains were all obtained from the same sample, sequenced in a study of regulatory T cells in long-lasting Graves disease. Sequencing libraries for TCR beta were prepared with iRepertoire HTBI primers and Arm-PCR of CDR3 regions. TCRdb reprocessed the multiplex PCR reads via MiXCR and lists one record per CDR3 protein. This sample has hundreds of thousands of distinct CDR3 sequences, with more than 20% found just once. Time point described: persistent/refractory GD, antithyroid drugs over 5 years with positive TRAb. Researchers made the TCR library from RNA that was extracted from PBMCs. Sequenced material: peripheral blood mononuclear cells (PBMCs), taken when the disease was refractory, from a patient treated with antithyroid drugs. The source of these receptors is a female donor with Graves disease.

The chain has TRBV12-3 or TRBV12-4 and TRBJ1-1, with TRBD1 as a possible D gene (5 bases). V was cut by 6 bases and J by 7 bases, with 9 bases left in between. CDR3 length: 11 residues. The CDR3 DNA is TGTGCCAGCAGCACAGGAGTTGAAGCTTTCTTT. Encoded protein: CASSTGVEAFF.

This clonotype was counted a few times. A far larger clone is off by one base, so a read error is likely. The chain is built from TRBV27 and TRBJ2-1, with 9 bases fitting TRBD1. Germline V gene sequence: CDR1 MNHEY, CDR2 SMNVEV (reference sequence). There are 15 residues in the CDR3. Germline trimming cut 2 bases from V and 8 bases from J; bases unmatched to any gene: 7. CDR3 sequence (DNA): TGTGCCAGCAGTTTACGGACAGGGGCGTACGATGAGCAGTTCTTC. Its translation is CASSLRTGAYDEQFF.

This clonotype was counted only a few times. The chain carries TRBV6-2 or TRBV6-3 and TRBJ2-3, with 10 positions matching TRBD2. CDR1 MNHEY and CDR2 SVGEGT come from the germline V gene. CDR3 length: 17 amino acids. V was pared by 5 bases and J by 1 base, with 9 bases of the junction left unmatched. This CDR3 reads CASSARQSGRGTDTQYF. The CDR3, as DNA: TGTGCCAGCAGTGCCCGACAAAGCGGGAGGGGCACAGATACGCAGTATTTT.

The J gene is TRBJ1-2, the V gene TRBV9; D remains ambiguous. Trimming shortened V by 3 bases and J by 7 bases, and 13 bases separated the two germline ends. Germline V gene sequence: CDR1 SGDLS, CDR2 YYNGEE. CDR3 length: 13 amino acids. Here the CDR3 reads CASSADRYGGYTF. The CDR3 bases are TGTGCCAGCAGCGCGGACCGATACGGTGGCTACACCTTC.

This clonotype was seen a few times. The rearrangement joins TRBV14 to TRBJ1-5; D is perhaps TRBD1 (5 bases). V lost 3 bases, J lost 6 bases, and 15 bases lay in between. The CDR3 length is 15 residues. Germline V lookup: CDR1 SGHDN, CDR2 FVKESK. As DNA, the CDR3 is TGTGCCAGCAGCCACGCTCAGGGTTGGGGTCAGCCCCAGCATTTT. Protein sequence: CASSHAQGWGQPQHF.

In regard to this clonotype: The CDR3 ends on some other residue instead of the conserved phenylalanine or tryptophan, so this is likely a read error. The genes are TRBV24-1 and TRBJ2-5; 11 bases match TRBD2. The CDR3 extends over 15 amino acids. CDR1 and CDR2 from the germline V gene are KGHDR and SFDVKD. CDR3 loop: CATSDPTSGKETQYL. CDR3 nucleotides: TGTGCCACCAGTGATCCGACTAGCGGGAAAGAGACTCAGTACCTC.